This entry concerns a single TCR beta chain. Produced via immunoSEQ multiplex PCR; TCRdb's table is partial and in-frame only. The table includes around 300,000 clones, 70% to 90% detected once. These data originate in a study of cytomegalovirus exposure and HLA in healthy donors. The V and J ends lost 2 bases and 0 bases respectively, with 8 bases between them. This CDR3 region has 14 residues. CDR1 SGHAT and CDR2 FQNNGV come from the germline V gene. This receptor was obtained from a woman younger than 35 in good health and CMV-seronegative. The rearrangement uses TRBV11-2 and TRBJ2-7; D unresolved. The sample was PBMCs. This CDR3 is CASSLTTPSYEQYF. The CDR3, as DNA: TGTGCCAGCAGCTTAACGACACCCTCCTACGAGCAGTACTTC. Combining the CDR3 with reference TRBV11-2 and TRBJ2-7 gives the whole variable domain EAGVAQSPRYKIIEKRQSVAFWCNPISGHATLYWYQQILGQGPKLLIQFQNNGVVDDSQLPKDRFSAERLKGVDSTLKIQPAKLEDSAVYLCASSLTTPSYEQYFGPGTRLTVT.